This T cell receptor beta chain was sequenced for a study of blood T cell repertoires in COVID-19. Recovered Cohort 3 donors showed two negative PCRs, clearance, or symptom resolution. The germline V gene encodes CDR1 SNHLY and CDR2 FYNNEI. This CDR3 is built from 15 residues. The trim removed 5 bases at V and 1 base at J, leaving 7 bases unmatched. Method: immunoSEQ multiplex PCR; TCRdb's copy keeps in-frame clones and lacks some. The sample consists of over 200,000 clones, approximately 85% of them appearing once. The specimen was PBMCs or T cells enriched from blood (not recorded which). This chain joins TRBV2 and TRBJ2-7; TRBD2 matches at 8 bases. The receptor was derived from a woman between 45 and 65 years old who had recovered from COVID-19. The CDR3 sequence: CASSSTGRGSYEQYF. The CDR3 coding sequence is TGTGCCAGCAGTTCAACCGGGAGGGGTTCCTACGAGCAGTACTTC.